This T cell receptor beta chain was captured in a study of T cell responses to AZD1222 COVID-19 vaccine. The V and J ends lost 2 bases and 3 bases, in that order; junction bases with no gene match: 7. Germline values: CDR1 LNHNV, CDR2 YYDKDF (reference sequence). The CDR3 runs to 16 residues. Method: immunoSEQ multiplex PCR; TCRdb's copy keeps in-frame clones and lacks some. The sample carries some 150,000 clones, less than 95% recorded once. This chain joins TRBV15 and TRBJ2-3; 8 bases map to TRBD2. The sequence was collected from an adult in good health. This specimen was peripheral blood, taken on day 0 of AZD1222 vaccination. The CDR3 nucleotides are TGTGCCACCAGCAGACCGCGGGCGGGAGGTACAGATACGCAGTATTTT. Encoded protein: CATSRPRAGGTDTQYF.